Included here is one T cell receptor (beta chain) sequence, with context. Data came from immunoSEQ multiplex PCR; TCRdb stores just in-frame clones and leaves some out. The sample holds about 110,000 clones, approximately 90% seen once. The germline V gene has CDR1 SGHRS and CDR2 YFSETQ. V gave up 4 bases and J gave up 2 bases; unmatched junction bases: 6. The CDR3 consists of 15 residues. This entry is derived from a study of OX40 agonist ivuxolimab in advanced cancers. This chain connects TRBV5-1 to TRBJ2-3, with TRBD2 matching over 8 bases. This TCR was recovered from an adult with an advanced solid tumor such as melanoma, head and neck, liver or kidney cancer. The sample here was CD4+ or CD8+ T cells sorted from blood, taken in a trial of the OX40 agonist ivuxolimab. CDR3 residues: CASSPGGAYTDTQYF. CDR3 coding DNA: TGCGCCAGCAGCCCGGGAGGGGCCTACACAGATACGCAGTATTTT. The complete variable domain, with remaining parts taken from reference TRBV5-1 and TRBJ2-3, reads KAGVTQTPRYLIKTRGQQVTLSCSPISGHRSVSWYQQTPGQGLQFLFEYFSETQRNKGNFPGRFSGRQFSNSRSEMNVSTLELGDSALYLCASSPGGAYTDTQYFGPGTRLTVL.